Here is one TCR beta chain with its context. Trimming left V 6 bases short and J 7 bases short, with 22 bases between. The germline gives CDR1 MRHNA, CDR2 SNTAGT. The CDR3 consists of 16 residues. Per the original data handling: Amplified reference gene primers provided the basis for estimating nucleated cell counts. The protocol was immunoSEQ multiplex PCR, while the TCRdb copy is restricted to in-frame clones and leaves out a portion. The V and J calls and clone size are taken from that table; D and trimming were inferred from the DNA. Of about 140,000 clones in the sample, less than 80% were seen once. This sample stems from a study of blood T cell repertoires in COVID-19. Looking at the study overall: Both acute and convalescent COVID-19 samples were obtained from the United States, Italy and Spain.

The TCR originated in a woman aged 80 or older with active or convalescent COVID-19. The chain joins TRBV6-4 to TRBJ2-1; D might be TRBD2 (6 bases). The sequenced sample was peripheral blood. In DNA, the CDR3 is TGTGCCAGCAGGGATCTGGGACTCAACTCCCCAAATGAGCAGTTCTTC. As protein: CASRDLGLNSPNEQFF.